This TCR beta chain was documented in a study of PD-1 blockade in classical Hodgkin lymphoma. Study results and limitations: Nivolumab starters within 1 year of ASCT were excluded.

Germline loops: CDR1 SGHAT, CDR2 FQNNGV. The V and J ends lost 5 bases and 8 bases respectively, with 13 bases between them. This CDR3 is 14 amino acids long. A remark on this clone: Its specificity is not known.

Every patient had relapsed following autologous stem cell transplantation, and cohorts differed in brentuximab vedotin exposure. Best responses included complete response and partial response; otherwise, the best response was progressive disease. Sequencing used immunoSEQ multiplex PCR; TCRdb keeps in-frame clones, though not all of them. The data show tens of thousands of clones, 71% seen once. The chain recombines TRBV11-2 with TRBJ1-6; D gene uncertain. The receptor was derived from a human donor with classical Hodgkin lymphoma. The sample here was peripheral blood mononuclear cells (PBMCs), taken before the second cycle of nivolumab. In DNA, the CDR3 is TGTGCCAGCAGCAAAGCGACCGGATATTCACCCCTCCACTTT. Translation gives CASSKATGYSPLHF. Full variable domain (missing parts from reference TRBV11-2 and TRBJ1-6): EAGVAQSPRYKIIEKRQSVAFWCNPISGHATLYWYQQILGQGPKLLIQFQNNGVVDDSQLPKDRFSAERLKGVDSTLKIQPAKLEDSAVYLCASSKATGYSPLHFGNGTRLTVT.